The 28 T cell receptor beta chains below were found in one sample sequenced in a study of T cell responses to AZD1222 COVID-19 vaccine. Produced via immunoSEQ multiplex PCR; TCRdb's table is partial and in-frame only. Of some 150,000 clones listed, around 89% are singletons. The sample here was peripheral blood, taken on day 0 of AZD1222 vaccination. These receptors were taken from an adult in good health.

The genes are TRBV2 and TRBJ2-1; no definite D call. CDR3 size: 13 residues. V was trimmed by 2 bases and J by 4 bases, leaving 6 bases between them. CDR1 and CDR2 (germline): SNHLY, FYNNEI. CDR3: CASSELGYNEQFF. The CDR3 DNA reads TGTGCCAGCAGTGAACTCGGGTACAATGAGCAGTTCTTC.

The CDR3 protein is CASSPGQGRASYNPYEQYF. CDR3 DNA: TGTGCCAGCAGCCCAGGACAGGGGCGCGCATCTTATAACCCCTACGAGCAGTACTTC. This chain uses TRBV7-6 with TRBJ2-7; 9 positions agree with TRBD1. The CDR3 loop spans 19 amino acids. V lost 5 bases, J lost 2 bases, and 19 bases stayed unmatched. Germline V gene sequence: CDR1 SGHVS, CDR2 FNYEAQ. The variable domain in full, completed from reference TRBV7-6 and TRBJ2-7, reads GAGVSQSPRYKVTKRGQDVALRCDPISGHVSLYWYRQALGQGPEFLTYFNYEAQQDKSGLPNDRFSAERPEGSISTLTIQRTEQRDSAMYRCASSPGQGRASYNPYEQYFGPGTRLTVT.

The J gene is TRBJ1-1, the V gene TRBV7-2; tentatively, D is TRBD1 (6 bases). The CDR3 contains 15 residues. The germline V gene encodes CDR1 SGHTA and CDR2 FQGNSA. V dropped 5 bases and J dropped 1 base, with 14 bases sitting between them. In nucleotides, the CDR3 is TGTGCCAGCAGCATGACCAAGGACAGGAACACTGAAGCTTTCTTT. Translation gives CASSMTKDRNTEAFF.

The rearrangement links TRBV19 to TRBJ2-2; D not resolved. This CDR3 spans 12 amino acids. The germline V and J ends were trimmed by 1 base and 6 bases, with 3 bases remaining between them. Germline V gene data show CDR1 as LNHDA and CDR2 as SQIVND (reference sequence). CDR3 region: CASSIGPGELFF. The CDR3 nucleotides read TGTGCCAGTAGTATAGGGCCCGGGGAGCTGTTTTTT.

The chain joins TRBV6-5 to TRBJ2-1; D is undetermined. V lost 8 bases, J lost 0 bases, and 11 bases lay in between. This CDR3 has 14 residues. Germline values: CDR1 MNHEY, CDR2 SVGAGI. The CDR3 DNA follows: TGTGCCAGCCATCCCGCGAGCTCCTACAATGAGCAGTTCTTC. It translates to CASHPASSYNEQFF.

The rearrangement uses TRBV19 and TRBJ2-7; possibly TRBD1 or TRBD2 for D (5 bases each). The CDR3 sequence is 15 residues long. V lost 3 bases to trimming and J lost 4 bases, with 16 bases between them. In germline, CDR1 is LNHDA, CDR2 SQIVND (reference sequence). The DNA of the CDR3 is TGTGCCAGTAGTATCCAGGGAGCCCCTCAGTACGAGCAGTACTTC. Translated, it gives CASSIQGAPQYEQYF.

For the CDR3, the DNA is TGTGCCTGGAGTGCGGACGCTACGGAGTACTTC. Amino acid sequence: CAWSADATEYF. The rearrangement joins TRBV30 to TRBJ2-7; D uncertain. Germline V CDR1 and CDR2: GTSNPN, SVGIG (reference sequence). This CDR3 has 11 residues. Deletions cut 1 base from V and 11 bases from J, with 12 bases between. The whole variable domain, filled in from reference TRBV30 and TRBJ2-7, reads SQTIHQWPATLVQPVGSPLSLECTVEGTSNPNLYWYRQAAGRGLQLLFYSVGIGQISSEVPQNLSASRPQDRQFILSSKKLLLSDSGFYLCAWSADATEYFGPGTRLTVT.

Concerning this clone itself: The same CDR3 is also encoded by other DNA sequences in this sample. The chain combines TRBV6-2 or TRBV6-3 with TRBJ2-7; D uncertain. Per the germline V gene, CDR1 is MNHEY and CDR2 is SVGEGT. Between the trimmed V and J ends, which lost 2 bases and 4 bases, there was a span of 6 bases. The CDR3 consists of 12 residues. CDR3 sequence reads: CASSYTKYEQYF. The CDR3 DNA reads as TGTGCCAGCAGTTACACCAAGTACGAGCAGTACTTC.

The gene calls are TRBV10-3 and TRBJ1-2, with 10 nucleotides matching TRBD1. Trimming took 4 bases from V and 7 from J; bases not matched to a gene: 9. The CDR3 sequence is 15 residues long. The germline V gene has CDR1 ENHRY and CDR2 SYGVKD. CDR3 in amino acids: CAISAGGQGSSGYTF. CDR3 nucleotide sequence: TGTGCCATCAGTGCAGGGGGACAGGGGTCCTCTGGCTACACCTTC.

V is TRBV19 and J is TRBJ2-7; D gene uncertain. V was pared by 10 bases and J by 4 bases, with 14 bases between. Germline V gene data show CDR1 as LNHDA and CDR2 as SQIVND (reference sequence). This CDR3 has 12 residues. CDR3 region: CATSRGVYEQYF. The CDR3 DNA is TGTGCCACAAGTAGAGGTGTGTACGAGCAGTACTTC.

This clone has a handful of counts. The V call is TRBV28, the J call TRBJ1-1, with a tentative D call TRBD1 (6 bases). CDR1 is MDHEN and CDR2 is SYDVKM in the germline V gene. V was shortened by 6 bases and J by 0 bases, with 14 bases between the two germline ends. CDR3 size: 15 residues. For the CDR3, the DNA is TGTGCCAGCAGCCCGACAGGAGCAATGAACACTGAAGCTTTCTTT. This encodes CASSPTGAMNTEAFF. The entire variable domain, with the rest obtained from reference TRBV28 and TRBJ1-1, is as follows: DVKVTQSSRYLVKRTGEKVFLECVQDMDHENMFWYRQDPGLGLRLIYFSYDVKMKEKGDIPEGYSVSREKKERFSLILESASTNQTSMYLCASSPTGAMNTEAFFGQGTRLTVV.

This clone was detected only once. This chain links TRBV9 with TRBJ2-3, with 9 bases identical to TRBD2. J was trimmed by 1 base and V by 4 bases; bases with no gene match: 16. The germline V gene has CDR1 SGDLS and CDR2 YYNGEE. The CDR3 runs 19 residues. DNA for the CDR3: TGTGCCAGCAGCCCACAACAAGGGACTAGCTTAAGAGGCACAGATACGCAGTATTTT. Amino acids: CASSPQQGTSLRGTDTQYF.

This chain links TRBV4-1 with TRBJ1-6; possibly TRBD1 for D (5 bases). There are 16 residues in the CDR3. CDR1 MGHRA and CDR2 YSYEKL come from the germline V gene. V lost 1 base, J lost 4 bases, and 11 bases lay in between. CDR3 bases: TGCGCCAGCAGCCAAGCACAGGTGCTTTATAATTCACCCCTCCACTTT. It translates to CASSQAQVLYNSPLHF.

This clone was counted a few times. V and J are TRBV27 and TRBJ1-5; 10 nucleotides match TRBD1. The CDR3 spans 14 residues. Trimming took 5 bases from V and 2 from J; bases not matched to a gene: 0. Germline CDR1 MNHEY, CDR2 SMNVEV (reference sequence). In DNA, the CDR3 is TGTGCCAGCAGTGGGACAGGGGGCAATCAGCCCCAGCATTTT. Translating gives CASSGTGGNQPQHF.

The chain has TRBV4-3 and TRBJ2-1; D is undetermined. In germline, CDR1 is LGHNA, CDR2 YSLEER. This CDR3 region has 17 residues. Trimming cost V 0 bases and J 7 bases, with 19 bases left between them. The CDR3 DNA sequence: TGCGCCAGCAGCCAAGATTCCTCCAGCCCAATGCAGAATGAGCAGTTCTTC. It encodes CASSQDSSSPMQNEQFF.

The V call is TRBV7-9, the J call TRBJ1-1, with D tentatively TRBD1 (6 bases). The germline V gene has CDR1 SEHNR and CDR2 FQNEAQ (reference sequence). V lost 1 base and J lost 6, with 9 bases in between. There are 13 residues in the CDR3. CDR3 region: CASSLVGAPEAFF. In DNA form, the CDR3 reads TGTGCCAGCAGCTTAGTGGGGGCCCCTGAAGCTTTCTTT.

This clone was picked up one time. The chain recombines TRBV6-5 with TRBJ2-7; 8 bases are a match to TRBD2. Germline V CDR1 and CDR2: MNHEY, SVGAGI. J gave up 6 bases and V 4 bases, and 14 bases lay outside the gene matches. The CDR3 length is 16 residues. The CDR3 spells CASSSPRSGSWGEQYF. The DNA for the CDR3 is TGTGCCAGCAGTTCCCCTCGGAGCGGGAGTTGGGGCGAGCAGTACTTC.

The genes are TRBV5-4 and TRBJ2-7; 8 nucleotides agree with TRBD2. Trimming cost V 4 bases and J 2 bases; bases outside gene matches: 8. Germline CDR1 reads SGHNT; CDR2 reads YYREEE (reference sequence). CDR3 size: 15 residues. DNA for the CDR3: TGTGCCAGCAGCCCCCCGGGACTAGAGACCTACGAGCAGTACTTC. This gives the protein CASSPPGLETYEQYF.

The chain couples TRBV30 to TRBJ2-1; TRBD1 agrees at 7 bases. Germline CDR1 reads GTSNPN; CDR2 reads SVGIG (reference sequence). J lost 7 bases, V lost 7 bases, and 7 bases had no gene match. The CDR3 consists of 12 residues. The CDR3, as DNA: TGTGCCTTGACGACAGGGCGTAATGAGCAGTTCTTC. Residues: CALTTGRNEQFF.

The CDR3 is CASSLRGYNEQFF. As DNA, the CDR3 is TGTGCCAGCAGCCTCCGGGGTTACAATGAGCAGTTCTTC. The chain uses TRBV27 and TRBJ2-1; D is perhaps TRBD2 (5 bases). There are 13 residues in the CDR3. The germline V and J ends were trimmed by 6 bases and 4 bases, with 10 bases remaining between them. In germline, CDR1 is MNHEY, CDR2 SMNVEV (reference sequence).

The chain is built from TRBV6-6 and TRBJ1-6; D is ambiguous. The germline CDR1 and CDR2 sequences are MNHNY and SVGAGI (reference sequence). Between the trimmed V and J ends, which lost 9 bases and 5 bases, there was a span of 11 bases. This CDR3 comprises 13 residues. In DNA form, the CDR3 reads TGTGCCAGTTTATGGCTGAATAATTCACCCCTCCACTTT. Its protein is CASLWLNNSPLHF.

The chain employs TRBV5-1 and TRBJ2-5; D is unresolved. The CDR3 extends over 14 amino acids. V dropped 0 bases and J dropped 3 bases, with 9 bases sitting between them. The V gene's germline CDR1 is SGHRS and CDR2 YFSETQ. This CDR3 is CASSLAREKETQYF. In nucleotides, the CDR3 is TGCGCCAGCAGCTTGGCTCGCGAAAAAGAGACCCAGTACTTC.

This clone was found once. CDR3 in amino acids: CASSLGGAASYNEQFF. The CDR3 nucleotides are TGCGCCAGCAGCCTGGGCGGGGCAGCCTCCTACAATGAGCAGTTCTTC. This chain connects TRBV4-1 to TRBJ2-1, with D possibly being TRBD2 (6 bases). The CDR3 extends over 16 amino acids. Germline values: CDR1 MGHRA, CDR2 YSYEKL. V lost 4 bases to trimming and J lost 0 bases, with 13 bases between them.

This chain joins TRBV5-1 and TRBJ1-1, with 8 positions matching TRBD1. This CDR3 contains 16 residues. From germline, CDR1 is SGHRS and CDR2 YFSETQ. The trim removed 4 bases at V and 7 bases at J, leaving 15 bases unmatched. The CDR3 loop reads CASSPAGAGGGGEAFF. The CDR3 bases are TGCGCCAGCAGCCCAGCAGGGGCAGGGGGCGGTGGTGAAGCTTTCTTT.

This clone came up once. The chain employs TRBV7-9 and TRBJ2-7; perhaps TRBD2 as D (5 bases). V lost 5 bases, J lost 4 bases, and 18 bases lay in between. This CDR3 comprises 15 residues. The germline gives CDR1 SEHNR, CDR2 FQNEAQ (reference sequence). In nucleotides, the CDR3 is TGTGCCAGCAGCAAAAGTCACGCGGGCGAATACGAGCAGTACTTC. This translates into CASSKSHAGEYEQYF.

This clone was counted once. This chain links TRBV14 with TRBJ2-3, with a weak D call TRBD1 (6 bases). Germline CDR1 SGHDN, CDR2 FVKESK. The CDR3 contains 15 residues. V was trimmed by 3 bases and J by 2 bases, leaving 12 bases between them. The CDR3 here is CASSQWTVTTDTQYF. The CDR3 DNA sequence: TGTGCCAGCAGCCAGTGGACAGTGACCACAGATACGCAGTATTTT.

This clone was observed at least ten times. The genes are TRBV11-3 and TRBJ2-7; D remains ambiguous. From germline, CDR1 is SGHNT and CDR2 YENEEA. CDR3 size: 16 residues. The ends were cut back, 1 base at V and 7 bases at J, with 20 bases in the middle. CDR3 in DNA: TGTGCCAGCAGCTTAGGTGAAGTCGTCGATCTGGGGGAGCAGTACTTC. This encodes CASSLGEVVDLGEQYF.

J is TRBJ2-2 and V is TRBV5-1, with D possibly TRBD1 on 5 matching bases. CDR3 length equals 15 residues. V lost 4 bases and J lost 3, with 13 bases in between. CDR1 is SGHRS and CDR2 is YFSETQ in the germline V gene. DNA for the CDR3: TGCGCCAGCAGCCCTTGGCGCAGGGACACCGGGGAGCTGTTTTTT. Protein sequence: CASSPWRRDTGELFF.